The rows below give T cell receptor beta chains drawn from one sample of a study of cytomegalovirus exposure and HLA in healthy donors. The protocol was immunoSEQ multiplex PCR, while the TCRdb copy is restricted to in-frame clones and leaves out a portion. The table includes about 150,000 clones, 80% detected once. Material: PBMCs. The receptors shown here come from a woman in her thirties or forties in good health and CMV-seropositive. The CDR3 runs from the conserved cysteine through the conserved F or W. A D gene is named only where the DNA matches it firmly. Size tells how often a clone was seen (once, few, many) or the class of an expanded clone, and some rows leave it out.

TRBJ2-3	-	-	TRBV27	TGTGCCAGCAGTCCAACAGGTCTGGCGCCAGATACGCAGTATTTT	CASSPTGLAPDTQYF
TRBJ2-7	TRBD1	-	TRBV7-2	TGTGCCAGCAGACGTGGGGACAGGGGAACCTACGAGCAGTACTTC	CASRRGDRGTYEQYF
TRBJ2-7	-	-	TRBV5-5	TGTGCCAGCAGCTTGAGAGACACCAGCTCCTACGAGCAGTACTTC	CASSLRDTSSYEQYF
TRBJ2-3	-	once	TRBV5-1	TGCGCCAGCAGCTTCACCCTGAAAGCCACAGATACGCAGTATTTT	CASSFTLKATDTQYF
TRBJ1-4	TRBD1	-	TRBV18	TGTGCCAGCTCTCCCCGACAGGGTGAAAAACTGTTTTTT	CASSPRQGEKLFF
TRBJ1-1	-	once	TRBV18	TGTGCCAGCTCACCTGGACAGCCCCAGCTGGAGGAAGCTTTCTTT	CASSPGQPQLEEAFF
TRBJ1-3	-	-	TRBV2	TGTGCCAGCAAGGGGCGGTCTGGAAACACCATATATTTT	CASKGRSGNTIYF
TRBJ1-1	-	-	TRBV5-5	TGTGCCAGCAGCCTTCAGGGGAACACTGAAGCTTTCTTT	CASSLQGNTEAFF
TRBJ2-1	TRBD2	once	TRBV5-1	TGCGCCAGCAGCCCCCGGGCTAGCGGAAACAATGAGCAGTTCTTC	CASSPRASGNNEQFF
TRBJ2-7	-	-	TRBV5-1	TGCGCCAGCAGCTTGAATAGCCCAAAGGACGAGCAGTACTTC	CASSLNSPKDEQYF
TRBJ1-2	-	-	TRBV9	TGTGCCAGCAGCGTAGGCGGGGGGACCGGCTACACCTTC	CASSVGGGTGYTF
TRBJ2-1	TRBD1	few	TRBV11-3	TGTGCCAGCAGGTCGGGACAGGGGGTCTACAATGAGCAGTTCTTC	CASRSGQGVYNEQFF
TRBJ2-7	-	-	TRBV30	TGTGCCTGGACCCCAGGGGTAGGGTTGGGCGAGCAGTACTTC	CAWTPGVGLGEQYF
TRBJ2-7	TRBD1	few	TRBV18	TGTGCCAGCTCACAGGGGACAGGAAGTTACGAGCAGTACTTC	CASSQGTGSYEQYF
TRBJ2-1	-	-	TRBV6-1	TGTGCCAGCAGTGCTCCAGGGGCATCCTACAATGAGCAGTTCTTC	CASSAPGASYNEQFF
TRBJ1-1	-	-	TRBV19	TGTGCCAGTAGGGACCCCGGAAGAGGGCACGGGAACACTGAAGCTTTCTTT	CASRDPGRGHGNTEAFF
TRBJ2-2	-	-	TRBV7-2	TGTGCCAGCAGCTTAGAGCTTACGGGACAGAACACCGGGGAGCTGTTTTTT	CASSLELTGQNTGELFF
TRBJ2-6	-	-	TRBV7-9	TGTGCCAGCACCCGTGACTCCGGGGCCAACGTCCTGACTTTC	CASTRDSGANVLTF
TRBJ1-4	-	-	TRBV5-5	TGTGCCAGCAGCTTGGGGGGAGCTGAAAAACTGTTTTTT	CASSLGGAEKLFF
TRBJ2-7	-	few	TRBV4-1	TGCGCCAGCAGCCAAGCACCGGACACCCTAGAGCAGTACTTC	CASSQAPDTLEQYF
TRBJ2-6	TRBD1	-	TRBV5-1	TGCGCCAGCAGGGGTGGGACAGGGGTATCTGGGGCCAACGTCCTGACTTTC	CASRGGTGVSGANVLTF
TRBJ1-5	-	-	TRBV15	TGTGCCACCAGCAGAGATCTGGCAGGGGCCAATCAGCCCCAGCATTTT	CATSRDLAGANQPQHF
TRBJ2-7	TRBD1	-	TRBV11-1	TGTGCCAGCAGCTTACGGACAGGGGGACTTTACGAGCAGTACTTC	CASSLRTGGLYEQYF
TRBJ1-5	-	-	TRBV6-6	TGTGCCAGCACCTTACTAGGGTTGGATCAGCCCCAGCATTTT	CASTLLGLDQPQHF
TRBJ2-2	TRBD2	-	TRBV6-4	TGTGCCAGCAGTGACGAAGCGGGAGGGAACACCGGGGAGCTGTTTTTT	CASSDEAGGNTGELFF
TRBJ1-1	TRBD1	few	TRBV7-9	TGTGCCAGCCGCCTCCAGCCAGGGGGCCGAGCTTTCTTT	CASRLQPGGRAFF
TRBJ1-2	TRBD1	many	TRBV6-1	TGTGCCAGCAAAGACAGGGGATGGGATGGCTACACCTTC	CASKDRGWDGYTF
TRBJ2-5	TRBD1	-	TRBV5-5	TGTGCCAGCAGCCAACTCAGGGGGCGAGGCCAGAAGGCCCAGTACTTC	CASSQLRGRGQKAQYF
TRBJ2-5	-	-	TRBV5-4	TGTGCCAGCAGCTTACTGTGGGAGACCCAGTACTTC	CASSLLWETQYF
TRBJ2-3	-	once	TRBV10-3	TGTGCCATCAGATCCGGGACAAAGACAGATACGCAGTATTTT	CAIRSGTKTDTQYF
TRBJ2-5	-	few	TRBV7-9	TGTGCCAGCAGCTTACAACAGGGTGGGGAGCAGTACTTC	CASSLQQGGEQYF
TRBJ1-1	TRBD1	once	TRBV11-3	TGTGCCAGCAGCTTTGGGCAGGGGGCTGAAGCTTTCTTT	CASSFGQGAEAFF
TRBJ2-7	TRBD1	-	TRBV7-2	TGTGCCAGCAGCCGGACAGGATTCAACTACGAGCAGTACTTC	CASSRTGFNYEQYF
TRBJ1-2	-	few	TRBV5-1	TGCGCCAGCAGGACCGGCGGCTATGGCTACACCTTC	CASRTGGYGYTF
TRBJ1-5	-	-	TRBV11-3	TGTGCCAGCAGCTCCATAGACCTGGGAGGGTCGGGTTTGAAACAGCCCCAGCATTTT	CASSSIDLGGSGLKQPQHF
TRBJ2-1	TRBD1	-	TRBV27	TGTGCCAGCAGCCCACTTCCCGGGACAGAAGACTACAATGAGCAGTTCTTC	CASSPLPGTEDYNEQFF
TRBJ1-5	-	-	TRBV19	TGTGCCAGTATGAACAGGTATAGCAATCAGCCCCAGCATTTT	CASMNRYSNQPQHF
TRBJ2-7	TRBD1	-	TRBV29-1	TGCAGCGTTGCCTACCTGGGGCTAGGCGGGACAGGGGTGGCCGAGCAGTACTTC	CSVAYLGLGGTGVAEQYF
TRBJ2-3	-	-	TRBV30	TGTGCCTGGAGTGTATCTTCAGATACGCAGTATTTT	CAWSVSSDTQYF
TRBJ1-3	TRBD1	-	TRBV11-2	TGTGCCAGCAGCTTACTACAGGGGACCTTTGGGGGAAACACCATATATTTT	CASSLLQGTFGGNTIYF
TRBJ2-1	-	-	TRBV13	TGTGCCAGCAGCCCGTGGGGCGCAAAGTCAAGGGAGCAGTTCTTC	CASSPWGAKSREQFF
TRBJ2-1	-	-	TRBV29-1	TGCAGTCTTGTAAGGAGGAATGAGCAGTTCTTC	CSLVRRNEQFF
TRBJ1-5	-	-	TRBV5-1	TGCGCCAGCAGCACGAGTGGGGGGGGCAGTCAGCCCCAGCATTTT	CASSTSGGGSQPQHF
TRBJ1-1	TRBD1	-	TRBV7-2	TGTGCCAGCAGCGAACGACAGGGGGCGACCACTGAAGCTTTCTTT	CASSERQGATTEAFF
TRBJ2-7	TRBD1	-	TRBV28	TGTGCCAGCATCCGGGACAGGGGTCTGTACGAGCAGTACTTC	CASIRDRGLYEQYF
TRBJ2-2	-	-	TRBV6-6	TGTGCCAGCAGTCCAAGGGGGGGGATGAACACCGGGGAGCTGTTTTTT	CASSPRGGMNTGELFF
TRBJ2-3	TRBD2	-	TRBV5-1	TGCGCCAGCAGCTTGGGAGGAGCGGGAGGGCCGGGTAATACGCAGTATTTT	CASSLGGAGGPGNTQYF
TRBJ2-1	TRBD2	few	TRBV9	TGTGCCAGCAGCGTAGTTAGCGGGAGGGCCTCCTACTACAATGAGCAGTTCTTC	CASSVVSGRASYYNEQFF
TRBJ1-2	TRBD1	-	TRBV9	TGTGCCAGCAGCGTGGGACAGGGGGCAGGGGGCTACACCTTC	CASSVGQGAGGYTF